The 5 T cell receptor beta chains in this list originate from one sample, sequenced in a study of chemoradiotherapy in HPV16-positive cancers. Repertoires were generated with immunoSEQ multiplex PCR, while TCRdb's copy carries only in-frame clones and drops some. The sample has fewer than 20,000 clones, roughly 82% seen once. Material: blood, obtained from a patient who underwent chemoradiotherapy. Receptor source: a human donor with HPV-associated anogenital cancer.

The genes are TRBV6-5 and TRBJ1-3, with 7 bases that match TRBD1. The germline CDR1 and CDR2 sequences are MNHEY and SVGAGI. V lost 4 bases and J lost 2; bases outside the gene matches: 5. This CDR3 is 15 amino acids long. CDR3 loop: CASSLGQAAGNTIYF. CDR3 sequence (DNA): TGTGCCAGCAGTTTAGGACAGGCCGCTGGAAACACCATATATTTT.

The chain has TRBV6-1 and TRBJ1-3; a weak D match, TRBD1 (6 bases). Germline CDR1 reads MNHNS; CDR2 reads SASEGT. The CDR3 sequence is 16 residues long. The V and J ends lost 2 bases and 2 bases respectively, with 13 bases between them. The CDR3 reads CASSEPAGAPGNTIYF. The CDR3 nucleotides are TGTGCCAGCAGTGAACCGGCGGGGGCGCCTGGAAACACCATATATTTT.

This clone was detected only once. This chain links TRBV4-2 with TRBJ1-5, with D hard to call. The CDR3 has 13 residues. Germline-derived CDR1 and CDR2 are LGHNA and YNFKEQ. The germline V and J ends were trimmed by 4 bases and 1 base, with 5 bases remaining between them. In nucleotides, the CDR3 is TGTGCCAGCAGCCTCTTCAGCAATCAGCCCCAGCATTTT. It codes for CASSLFSNQPQHF.

The chain has TRBV11-2 and TRBJ2-7; a possible D gene is TRBD1 (6 bases). The CDR3 has 15 residues. Trimming removed 1 base at V and 2 bases at J, with 12 bases between. The V gene's germline CDR1 is SGHAT and CDR2 FQNNGV. CDR3: CASSLARNRAYEQYF. CDR3 coding DNA: TGTGCCAGCAGCTTAGCGAGGAACAGGGCCTACGAGCAGTACTTC.

The chain carries TRBV18 and TRBJ2-3; 13 bases agree with TRBD2. This CDR3 spans 16 amino acids. V shed 6 bases and J 6 bases; nucleotides not matched to a gene: 9. Germline V CDR1 and CDR2: KGHSH, LQKENI. The CDR3 nucleotides are TGTGCCAGCTCGCGGACTAGCGGGGGAAGATCGGATACGCAGTATTTT. Its protein is CASSRTSGGRSDTQYF.